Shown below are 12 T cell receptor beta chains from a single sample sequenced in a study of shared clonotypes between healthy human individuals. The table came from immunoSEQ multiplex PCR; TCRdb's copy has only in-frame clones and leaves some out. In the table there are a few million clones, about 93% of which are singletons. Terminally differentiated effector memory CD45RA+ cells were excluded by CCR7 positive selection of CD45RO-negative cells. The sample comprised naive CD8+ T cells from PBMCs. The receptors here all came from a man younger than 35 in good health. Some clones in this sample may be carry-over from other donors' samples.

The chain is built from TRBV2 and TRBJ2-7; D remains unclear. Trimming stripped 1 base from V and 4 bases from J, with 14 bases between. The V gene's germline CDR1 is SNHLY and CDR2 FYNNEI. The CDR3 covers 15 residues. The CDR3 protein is CASSEGFYRNYEQYF. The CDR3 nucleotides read TGTGCCAGCAGTGAAGGTTTTTATAGAAATTACGAGCAGTACTTC.

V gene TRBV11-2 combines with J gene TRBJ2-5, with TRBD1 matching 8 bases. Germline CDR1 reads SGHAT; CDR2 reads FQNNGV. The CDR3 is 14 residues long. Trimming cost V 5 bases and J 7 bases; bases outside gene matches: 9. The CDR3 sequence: CASSATGGPGTQYF. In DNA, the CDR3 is TGTGCCAGCAGCGCAACAGGGGGTCCGGGGACCCAGTACTTC.

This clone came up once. The CDR3 is CAISENTLNTEAFF. The DNA of the CDR3 is TGTGCCATCAGTGAAAACACGTTGAACACTGAAGCTTTCTTT. The rearrangement uses TRBV10-3 and TRBJ1-1; D is unresolved. V lost 3 bases and J lost 0, with 8 bases in between. There are 14 residues in the CDR3. Germline V gene sequence: CDR1 ENHRY, CDR2 SYGVKD.

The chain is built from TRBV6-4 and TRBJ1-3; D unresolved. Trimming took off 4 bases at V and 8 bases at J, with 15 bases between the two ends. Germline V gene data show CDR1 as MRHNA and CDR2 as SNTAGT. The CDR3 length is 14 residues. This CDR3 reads CASSGTGREYTIYF. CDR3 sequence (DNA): TGTGCCAGCAGTGGGACGGGGAGGGAGTACACCATATATTTT.

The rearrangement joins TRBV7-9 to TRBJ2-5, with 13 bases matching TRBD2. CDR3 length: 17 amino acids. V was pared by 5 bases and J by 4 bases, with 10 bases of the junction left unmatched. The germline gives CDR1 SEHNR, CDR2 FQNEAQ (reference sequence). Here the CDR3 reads CASSPRTSGSIGETQYF. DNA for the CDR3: TGTGCCAGCAGCCCCCGGACTAGCGGGAGTATAGGAGAGACCCAGTACTTC.

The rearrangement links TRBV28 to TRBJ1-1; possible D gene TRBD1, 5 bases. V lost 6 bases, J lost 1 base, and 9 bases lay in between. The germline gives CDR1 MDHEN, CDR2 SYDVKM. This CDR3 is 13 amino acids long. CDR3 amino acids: CASRHRRNTEAFF. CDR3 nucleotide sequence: TGTGCCAGCAGACACAGGAGGAACACTGAAGCTTTCTTT.

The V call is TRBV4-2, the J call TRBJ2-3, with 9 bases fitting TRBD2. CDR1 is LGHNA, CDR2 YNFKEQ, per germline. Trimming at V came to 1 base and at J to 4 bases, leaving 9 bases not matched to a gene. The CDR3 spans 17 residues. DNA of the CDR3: TGTGCCAGCAGCCAAGTGGTAGCGGGAGTGTTGGCAGATACGCAGTATTTT. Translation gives CASSQVVAGVLADTQYF.

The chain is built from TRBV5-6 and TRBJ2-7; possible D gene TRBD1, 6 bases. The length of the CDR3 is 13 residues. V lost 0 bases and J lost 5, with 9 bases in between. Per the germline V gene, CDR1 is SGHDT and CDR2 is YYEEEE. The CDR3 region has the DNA TGTGCCAGCAGCTTGGCACAGGGCAACGAGCAGTACTTC. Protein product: CASSLAQGNEQYF.

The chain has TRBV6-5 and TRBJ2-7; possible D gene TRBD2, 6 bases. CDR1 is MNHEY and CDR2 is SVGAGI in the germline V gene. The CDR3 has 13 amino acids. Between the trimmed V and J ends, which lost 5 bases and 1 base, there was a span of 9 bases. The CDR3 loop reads CASSLGGSYEQYF. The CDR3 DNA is TGTGCCAGCAGTCTGGGGGGATCCTACGAGCAGTACTTC.

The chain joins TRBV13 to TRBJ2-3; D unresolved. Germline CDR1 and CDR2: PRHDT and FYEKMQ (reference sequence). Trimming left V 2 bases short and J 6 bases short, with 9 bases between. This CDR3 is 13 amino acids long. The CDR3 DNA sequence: TGTGCCAGCAGCTTACGTCTAGTTGATACGCAGTATTTT. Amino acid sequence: CASSLRLVDTQYF.

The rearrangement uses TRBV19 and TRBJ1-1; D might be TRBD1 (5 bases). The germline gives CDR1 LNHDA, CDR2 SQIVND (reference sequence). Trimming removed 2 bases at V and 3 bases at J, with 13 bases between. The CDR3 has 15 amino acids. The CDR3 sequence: CASSIKAGMDTEAFF. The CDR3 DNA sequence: TGTGCCAGTAGTATAAAGGCAGGGATGGACACTGAAGCTTTCTTT.

The CDR3 DNA is TGTGCCAGCAGCTTTGTCCTTTGGGACAGGGGGGAAGGGAGCACTGAAGCTTTCTTT. It yields the protein CASSFVLWDRGEGSTEAFF. This sequence joins TRBV12-1 and TRBJ1-1; whether TRBD1, the table's D call, matches the DNA was not checked. TRBV12-1 is a listed pseudogene. CDR3 size: 19 residues.